This T cell receptor (beta chain) was obtained from a study of T cells expressing NK-cell markers. Study-wide background: The sequencing cohort of eight donors included seven HCMV-seropositive individuals and one seronegative individual. Study results and limitations: There were four donors in whom these clonotypes also led the CD3+CD56-NKG2C+ fraction.

Details on this clonotype: Its antigen is as yet unknown.

CDR1 and CDR2 (germline): SGDLS, YYNGEE. The CDR3 contains 19 residues. From the 5' RACE reads, TCRdb lists one entry per CDR3 protein and no DNA. This sample's clone table lists approximately 550,000 distinct CDR3 sequences. The chain recombines TRBV9 with TRBJ2-6; the D gene TCRdb calls, TRBD2, cannot be checked with no DNA. The sequence came from a man younger than 35 in good health. Input material: blood T cells: a sorted CD56 or NKG2C T cell subset, CD4+ or CD8+ T cells, or bulk PBMC T cells (not recorded which). The CDR3 here is CASSPLSGRAWGGANVLTF.